The 25 T cell receptor beta chains presented below share a single source sample, sequenced in a study of PD-L1 blockade in urothelial cancer. Profiling relied on immunoSEQ multiplex PCR, and the TCRdb table lists in-frame clones only, not all of them. The repertoire consists of 55,000 to 70,000 clones, with roughly 82% occurring once and the leading ten covering about 4.5%. Here the sequenced sample was PBMCs, taken around atezolizumab (anti-PD-L1) treatment. The receptor source for this set is a man in his sixties or seventies with urothelial cancer.

The V and J genes are TRBV28 and TRBJ1-2; TRBD1 might be the D (6 bases). Germline values: CDR1 MDHEN, CDR2 SYDVKM. The CDR3 runs 13 residues. V dropped 4 bases and J dropped 2 bases, with 8 bases sitting between them. CDR3 in DNA: TGTGCCAGCAGTTCCGGACAGAACTATGGCTACACCTTC. This gives the protein CASSSGQNYGYTF.

This chain uses TRBV19 with TRBJ2-2; possibly TRBD2 for D (6 bases). Looked up from germline, CDR1 is LNHDA and CDR2 is SQIVND (reference sequence). V lost 3 bases and J 7 bases, leaving 12 bases between the germline ends. This CDR3 has 14 amino acids. The CDR3 sequence: CASSIRGGSGELFF. The CDR3 DNA reads TGTGCCAGTAGTATCAGAGGAGGGAGCGGGGAGCTGTTTTTT.

J is TRBJ2-7 and V is TRBV28; 11 positions match TRBD2. In germline, CDR1 is MDHEN, CDR2 SYDVKM. CDR3 length: 17 residues. V lost 1 base and J lost 2; bases outside the gene matches: 7. CDR3 sequence (DNA): TGTGCCAGCAGTTTATCCCCTAGCGGGAGGATGCCCTACGAGCAGTACTTC. As protein: CASSLSPSGRMPYEQYF.

V gene TRBV10-3 combines with J gene TRBJ1-2, with D tentatively TRBD1 (6 bases). This CDR3 region has 17 residues. Germline V gives CDR1 ENHRY, CDR2 SYGVKD. V was pared by 3 bases and J by 0 bases, with 17 bases between. CDR3 residues: CAISDLGGDTTNYGYTF. Here the CDR3 DNA reads TGTGCCATCAGTGATCTGGGAGGGGACACCACTAACTATGGCTACACCTTC.

The rearrangement links TRBV5-4 to TRBJ2-1; TRBD2 matches at 10 bases. V dropped 3 bases and J dropped 5; count of bases not matched to a gene: 5. Germline V lookup: CDR1 SGHNT, CDR2 YYREEE (reference sequence). There are 15 residues in the CDR3. The CDR3 region has the DNA TGTGCCAGCAGCTACCTAGCGGGGGATGACAATGAGCAGTTCTTC. It encodes CASSYLAGDDNEQFF. Full variable domain (missing parts from reference TRBV5-4 and TRBJ2-1): ETGVTQSPTHLIKTRGQQVTLRCSSQSGHNTVSWYQQALGQGPQFIFQYYREEENGRGNFPPRFSGLQFPNYSSELNVNALELDDSALYLCASSYLAGDDNEQFFGPGTRLTVL.

This chain links TRBV7-9 with TRBJ2-3; tentatively, D is TRBD2 (6 bases). CDR1 and CDR2 from the germline V gene are SEHNR and FQNEAQ (reference sequence). Trimming took 3 bases from V and 3 from J, leaving 13 bases between them. The CDR3 contains 15 residues. The CDR3 region is CASSLTTAGTDTQYF. The CDR3 bases are TGTGCCAGCAGCTTGACTACCGCGGGGACAGATACGCAGTATTTT.

Here the CDR3 DNA reads TGTGCCACCGATTTACGAGCGGGCGGGGAGCTGTTTTTT. It yields the protein CATDLRAGGELFF. The genes are TRBV7-2 and TRBJ2-2; perhaps TRBD2 as D (6 bases). The germline V gene encodes CDR1 SGHTA and CDR2 FQGNSA. The CDR3 spans 13 residues. V was cut by 10 bases and J by 7 bases, with 16 bases left in between.

This chain uses TRBV28 with TRBJ1-1; D not certain. CDR1 is MDHEN, CDR2 SYDVKM, per germline. V shed 4 bases and J shed 1 base, with 10 bases lying between them. The CDR3 length is 14 residues. The CDR3 protein is CASSSEGKNTEAFF. In DNA, the CDR3 is TGTGCCAGCAGTTCTGAGGGAAAGAACACTGAAGCTTTCTTT.

The chain joins TRBV12-5 to TRBJ2-3; TRBD2 matches 7 bases. The CDR3 consists of 16 residues. V gave up 5 bases and J gave up 5 bases; unmatched junction bases: 13. CDR1 is LGHNT, CDR2 FRNRAP, per germline. The CDR3 region has the DNA TGTGCTAGTGGTGCCGGTATGGCGGGAGTTCTAGATACGCAGTATTTT. It yields the protein CASGAGMAGVLDTQYF. Based on the CDR3 plus reference TRBV12-5 and TRBJ2-3, the full variable domain is DARVTQTPRHKVTEMGQEVTMRCQPILGHNTVFWYRQTMMQGLELLAYFRNRAPLDDSGMPKDRFSAEMPDATLATLKIQPSEPRDSAVYFCASGAGMAGVLDTQYFGPGTRLTVL.

This clone occurred once. This chain uses TRBV28 with TRBJ2-7; a weak D match, TRBD2 (5 bases). Trimming removed 8 bases from V and 2 bases from J, with 13 bases in between. Looked up from germline, CDR1 is MDHEN and CDR2 is SYDVKM. The CDR3 runs to 13 residues. CDR3 sequence: CASLAGDTYEQYF. CDR3 DNA sequence: TGTGCCAGCCTAGCAGGAGATACCTACGAGCAGTACTTC. Combining the CDR3 with reference TRBV28 and TRBJ2-7 gives the whole variable domain DVKVTQSSRYLVKRTGEKVFLECVQDMDHENMFWYRQDPGLGLRLIYFSYDVKMKEKGDIPEGYSVSREKKERFSLILESASTNQTSMYLCASLAGDTYEQYFGPGTRLTVT.

The V and J genes are TRBV4-2 and TRBJ2-1; 11 nucleotides align to TRBD2. The CDR3 loop spans 18 amino acids. CDR1 LGHNA and CDR2 YNFKEQ come from the germline V gene. With 0 bases clipped from V and 4 bases from J, the junction kept 8 bases outside the gene matches. The CDR3 reads CASSQEALAGGWYNEQFF. In DNA form, the CDR3 reads TGTGCCAGCAGCCAAGAAGCTCTAGCGGGAGGATGGTACAATGAGCAGTTCTTC.

J is TRBJ2-2 and V is TRBV5-6, with TRBD1 matching over 11 bases. Germline V gene lookup returns CDR1 SGHDT and CDR2 YYEEEE. J gave up 4 bases and V 4 bases, and 3 bases lay outside the gene matches. The CDR3 contains 15 residues. CDR3 nucleotides: TGTGCCAGCAGCGGTGGGACAGGGGGCACCGGGGAGCTGTTTTTT. Encoded protein: CASSGGTGGTGELFF.

CDR3 amino acids: CASSAIRDRGIISGNTIYF. CDR3 in DNA: TGTGCCAGCAGCGCCATCCGGGACAGGGGCATCATCTCTGGAAACACCATATATTTT. The V call is TRBV9, the J call TRBJ1-3; 10 bases fit TRBD1. This CDR3 comprises 19 residues. Unmatched junction bases numbered 12, after V lost 3 bases and J lost 0 bases. Germline-derived CDR1 and CDR2 are SGDLS and YYNGEE. Supplemented by reference TRBV9 and TRBJ1-3, the full variable domain reads DSGVTQTPKHLITATGQRVTLRCSPRSGDLSVYWYQQSLDQGLQFLIQYYNGEERAKGNILERFSAQQFPDLHSELNLSSLELGDSALYFCASSAIRDRGIISGNTIYFGEGSWLTVV.

The rearrangement uses TRBV29-1 and TRBJ2-3; weak D call: TRBD2 (6 bases). Germline CDR1 is SQVTM and CDR2 is ANQGSEA. With 2 bases removed from V and 4 bases from J, the gap between germline ends came to 16 bases. This CDR3 has 15 amino acids. In nucleotides, the CDR3 is TGCAGCGTTGAAAAGGTGGTGGGAGGCTCAGATACGCAGTATTTT. Translated: CSVEKVVGGSDTQYF.

The rearrangement joins TRBV6-6 to TRBJ2-2; 8 positions agree with TRBD1. The germline CDR1 and CDR2 sequences are MNHNY and SVGAGI (reference sequence). The CDR3 spans 15 residues. Losses at the gene ends were 5 bases for V and 4 bases for J; bases not matched to a gene: 6. The CDR3 DNA sequence: TGTGCCAGCAGTCCGCAGGGGGCCATCACCGGGGAGCTGTTTTTT. It is translated as CASSPQGAITGELFF.

The CDR3 sequence is CASSPENRGSGYTF. The CDR3 bases are TGTGCCAGCTCACCAGAAAACAGGGGCTCGGGCTACACCTTC. The V gene is TRBV18, the J gene TRBJ1-2, with 7 bases that match TRBD1. The V and J ends lost 2 bases and 8 bases, in that order; junction bases with no gene match: 8. Germline lookup yields CDR1 KGHSH and CDR2 LQKENI. The CDR3 runs to 14 residues.

This clone has just a few counts. This chain joins TRBV6-6 and TRBJ2-2, with D perhaps matching TRBD1 (5 bases). CDR3 size: 15 residues. Trimming removed 6 bases from V and 3 bases from J, with 14 bases in between. CDR1 is MNHNY, CDR2 SVGAGI, per germline (reference sequence). The CDR3 is CASRPRPGHTGELFF. In DNA form, the CDR3 reads TGTGCCAGCAGACCCCGTCCAGGGCACACCGGGGAGCTGTTTTTT.

The V and J genes are TRBV27 and TRBJ2-7; the match to TRBD1 covers 7 bases. The V segment lost 0 bases and the J segment 2 bases; nucleotides outside the gene matches: 4. The CDR3 totals 15 residues. In germline, CDR1 is MNHEY, CDR2 SMNVEV (reference sequence). This CDR3 is CASSLSGTATYEQYF. CDR3 DNA sequence: TGTGCCAGCAGTTTATCCGGGACAGCCACCTACGAGCAGTACTTC.

V usage is TRBV7-3 and J usage is TRBJ2-2; 7 bases match TRBD1. The V and J ends lost 5 bases and 1 base, in that order; junction bases with no gene match: 7. The CDR3 runs to 16 residues. Germline V gene lookup returns CDR1 SGHTA and CDR2 FQGTGA. The CDR3 loop reads CASSATGQENTGELFF. The CDR3 bases are TGTGCCAGCAGCGCCACCGGACAGGAGAACACCGGGGAGCTGTTTTTT. Supplemented by reference TRBV7-3 and TRBJ2-2, the full variable domain reads GAGVSQTPSNKVTEKGKYVELRCDPISGHTALYWYRQSLGQGPEFLIYFQGTGAADDSGLPNDRFFAVRPEGSVSTLKIQRTERGDSAVYLCASSATGQENTGELFFGEGSRLTVL.

This clone was seen more than once but under ten times. The chain has TRBV5-1 and TRBJ2-3, with 10 nucleotides matching TRBD2. CDR3 size: 14 residues. Germline lookup yields CDR1 SGHRS and CDR2 YFSETQ. V shed 4 bases, J shed 6 bases, and the junction held 5 bases outside the gene matches. The CDR3 DNA reads TGCGCCAGCAGCCTGGGACTAGCGAAGGATACGCAGTATTTT. The encoded protein is CASSLGLAKDTQYF.

The V and J genes are TRBV9 and TRBJ2-2; D might be TRBD1 (5 bases). The germline V and J ends were trimmed by 5 bases and 3 bases, with 14 bases remaining between them. This CDR3 has 15 amino acids. The germline CDR1 and CDR2 sequences are SGDLS and YYNGEE. CDR3 protein: CASREQDLDTGELFF. The DNA for the CDR3 is TGTGCCAGCAGGGAACAGGACCTGGACACCGGGGAGCTGTTTTTT. The full variable domain, its missing parts supplied by reference TRBV9 and TRBJ2-2, is DSGVTQTPKHLITATGQRVTLRCSPRSGDLSVYWYQQSLDQGLQFLIQYYNGEERAKGNILERFSAQQFPDLHSELNLSSLELGDSALYFCASREQDLDTGELFFGEGSRLTVL.

J is TRBJ1-1 and V is TRBV7-6; 7 bases match TRBD1. Trimming at V came to 2 bases and at J to 1 base, leaving 4 bases not matched to a gene. The CDR3 length is 15 residues. The germline gives CDR1 SGHVS, CDR2 FNYEAQ. CDR3 bases: TGTGCCAGCAGCTTAATTGCAGGGGGGAACACTGAAGCTTTCTTT. Translated: CASSLIAGGNTEAFF. Full variable domain (outside the CDR3, taken from reference TRBV7-6 and TRBJ1-1): GAGVSQSPRYKVTKRGQDVALRCDPISGHVSLYWYRQALGQGPEFLTYFNYEAQQDKSGLPNDRFSAERPEGSISTLTIQRTEQRDSAMYRCASSLIAGGNTEAFFGQGTRLTVV.

This chain connects TRBV19 to TRBJ2-7; D is possibly TRBD2 (6 bases). CDR1 is LNHDA, CDR2 SQIVND, per germline (reference sequence). V was clipped by 6 bases and J by 2 bases, with 17 bases between them. This CDR3 comprises 15 residues. CDR3 in amino acids: CASSAQTSGAYEQYF. DNA of the CDR3: TGTGCCAGTAGCGCCCAGACTAGTGGGGCCTACGAGCAGTACTTC.

The chain joins TRBV2 to TRBJ2-1; D not certain. Germline CDR1 SNHLY, CDR2 FYNNEI. The ends were cut back, 1 base at V and 8 bases at J, with 6 bases in the middle. CDR3 length: 12 residues. CDR3 nucleotides: TGTGCCAGCAGTGAAGAAGTAGATGAGCAGTTCTTC. It yields the protein CASSEEVDEQFF.

The CDR3 DNA sequence: TGTGCCAGTAACGACAGGGGGATGGAGACCCAGTACTTC. Translating it yields CASNDRGMETQYF. V gene TRBV19 combines with J gene TRBJ2-5; TRBD1 matches 9 bases. There are 13 residues in the CDR3. With V trimmed by 7 bases and J by 5 bases, 5 bases remained unmatched. Germline CDR1 LNHDA, CDR2 SQIVND (reference sequence).